This T cell receptor (beta chain) derives from a study of tumor-infiltrating lymphocytes in primary liver carcinoma. Whole-study results and caveats: Reduced overlap was seen in tumor-adjacent and tumor-blood pairs versus tumor region pairs.

The study extracted blood RNA from unsorted whole blood and also extracted germline DNA. To note about this clonotype: Its antigen is undetermined. At one boundary the junction diverges from the germline segment, which might be a read error.

The researchers produced TCR beta cDNA from roughly 500 ng total RNA with a constant-region primer. Researchers made the TCR beta libraries by running three nested multiplex PCR rounds with slightly modified ARM-PCR. Each of the first two PCR rounds ran nine to ten cycles with TRBV1-TRBV30 forward and C-beta reverse primers. Each CDR3 protein gets one entry after TCRdb re-called the multiplex PCR reads with MiXCR. The repertoire holds approximately 330,000 distinct CDR3 sequences, with almost 65% as singletons. Germline CDR1 reads SGHAT; CDR2 reads FQNNGV. The CDR3 spans 15 residues. This clonotype was sampled from a man aged 40-50 years with primary liver carcinoma and hepatitis B virus infection. This chain connects TRBV11-2 to TRBJ2-1; D ambiguous. Sequenced input: peripheral blood. This CDR3 reads CASSSPVSSYNEQFF. Written as DNA, the CDR3 is TGTGCCAGCAGCTCACCGGTAAGCTCCTACAATGAGCAATTCTTC.